These 7 T cell receptor beta chains originate from one sample sequenced in a study of cytomegalovirus exposure and HLA in healthy donors. The assay was immunoSEQ multiplex PCR, and TCRdb's table has in-frame clones only and misses some. Seen here are 190,000 or so clones, 65% to 85% observed once, and the top ten hold around 2.8%. The specimen sequenced was PBMCs. Receptors were obtained from a woman under 30 in good health and CMV-seropositive.

This clone was seen more than once but under ten times. The chain employs TRBV5-1 and TRBJ2-7, with a weak D call TRBD1 (6 bases). CDR3 size: 13 residues. Between the trimmed V and J ends, which lost 3 bases and 2 bases, there was a span of 9 bases. Germline CDR1 reads SGHRS; CDR2 reads YFSETQ. The CDR3 nucleotides are TGCGCCAGCAGCTCCGGACAGACCTACGAGCAGTACTTC. Residues: CASSSGQTYEQYF.

This chain links TRBV29-1 with TRBJ2-7; TRBD1 matches 8 bases. The length of the CDR3 is 13 residues. The V gene end was trimmed by 4 bases and the J gene end by 2 bases; junction bases not matched to a gene: 4. Germline loops: CDR1 SQVTM, CDR2 ANQGSEA. CDR3 in amino acids: CSVVWTGTYEQYF. CDR3 sequence (DNA): TGCAGCGTTGTTTGGACAGGGACCTACGAGCAGTACTTC.

The genes are TRBV11-1 and TRBJ2-7, with D perhaps TRBD1 (6 bases). The CDR3 contains 14 residues. Germline CDR1 SGHAT, CDR2 FQDESV (reference sequence). Trimming stripped 1 base from V and 2 bases from J, with 9 bases between. As DNA, the CDR3 is TGTGCCAGCAGCTTAGACAGGGTCACCTACGAGCAGTACTTC. This translates into CASSLDRVTYEQYF.

The chain employs TRBV9 and TRBJ2-3; D may be TRBD2 (6 bases). The CDR3 contains 13 residues. CDR1 is SGDLS and CDR2 is YYNGEE in the germline V gene. Trimming pared 3 bases from V and 4 bases from J, leaving 9 bases between. CDR3 DNA sequence: TGTGCCAGCAGCGGGGGGGACCCAGATACGCAGTATTTT. Protein product: CASSGGDPDTQYF.

The J gene is TRBJ2-7, the V gene TRBV27; 12 bases match TRBD2. Germline lookup yields CDR1 MNHEY and CDR2 SMNVEV (reference sequence). The V and J ends lost 6 bases and 3 bases, in that order; junction bases with no gene match: 6. This CDR3 contains 15 residues. The CDR3 region has the DNA TGTGCCAGCAGGGCAACTAGCGGGGGGCGCTACGAGCAGTACTTC. It codes for CASRATSGGRYEQYF.

This chain uses TRBV25-1 with TRBJ2-7; D is undetermined. The V end lost 4 bases, the J end lost 3 bases, and 4 bases lay between the germline ends. There are 11 residues in the CDR3. CDR1 is MGHDK and CDR2 is SYGVNS in the germline V gene. The DNA of the CDR3 is TGTGCCAGCAGTGCTCTCTACGAGCAGTACTTC. Its protein is CASSALYEQYF.

The chain uses TRBV4-1 and TRBJ1-5; 8 bases match TRBD1. CDR3 size: 18 residues. Germline CDR1 and CDR2: MGHRA and YSYEKL. J was trimmed by 1 base and V by 1 base; bases with no gene match: 9. Here the CDR3 reads CASSQAGQGGWSNQPQHF. The CDR3 coding sequence is TGCGCCAGCAGCCAAGCCGGACAGGGAGGGTGGAGCAATCAGCCCCAGCATTTT.